This T cell receptor beta chain was found in a study of blood T cell repertoires in COVID-19. Sequencing used immunoSEQ multiplex PCR; TCRdb keeps in-frame clones, though not all of them. This table has fewer than 350,000 clones, 70% to 90% appearing once. The V and J ends lost 4 bases and 8 bases, in that order; junction bases with no gene match: 4. There are 13 residues in the CDR3. In germline, CDR1 is SGHTA, CDR2 FQGTGA. The receptor was isolated from a woman between 45 and 65 years old with active or convalescent COVID-19. J is TRBJ1-2 and V is TRBV7-3; 10 nucleotides agree with TRBD1. The specimen sequenced was peripheral blood. CDR3 bases: TGTGCCAGCAGCTCTAGACAGGGGGCCGGCTACACCTTC. Its protein is CASSSRQGAGYTF.